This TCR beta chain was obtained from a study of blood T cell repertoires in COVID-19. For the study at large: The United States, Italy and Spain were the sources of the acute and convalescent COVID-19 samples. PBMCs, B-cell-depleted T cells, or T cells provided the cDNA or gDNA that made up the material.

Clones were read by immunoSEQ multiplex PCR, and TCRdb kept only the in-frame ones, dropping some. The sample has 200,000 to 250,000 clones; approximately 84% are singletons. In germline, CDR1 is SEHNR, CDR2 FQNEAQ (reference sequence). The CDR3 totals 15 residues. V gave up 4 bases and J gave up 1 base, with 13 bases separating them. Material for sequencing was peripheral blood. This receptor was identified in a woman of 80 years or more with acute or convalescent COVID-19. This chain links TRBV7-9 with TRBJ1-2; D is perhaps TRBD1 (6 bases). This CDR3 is CASSSYQDSNYGYTF. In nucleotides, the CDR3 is TGTGCCAGCAGCTCTTACCAGGACAGTAACTATGGCTACACCTTC. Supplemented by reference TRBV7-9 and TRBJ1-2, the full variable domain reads DTGVSQNPRHKITKRGQNVTFRCDPISEHNRLYWYRQTLGQGPEFLTYFQNEAQLEKSRLLSDRFSAERPKGSFSTLEIQRTEQGDSAMYLCASSSYQDSNYGYTFGSGTRLTVV.